This T cell receptor (beta chain) was sequenced during a study of blood T cell repertoires in COVID-19. Under the authors' procedure: Amplified reference gene primers provided the basis for estimating nucleated cell counts. Sequenced by immunoSEQ multiplex PCR; TCRdb stores in-frame clones only, minus some. That table is the source of V, J and clone size, and D and trimming were worked out from the DNA. The table includes about 230,000 clones, 70% to 90% detected once. Residents of about two dozen US areas, aged roughly 18 to 90 years, made up the participants. Participant-reported clinical history was the basis for cohort assignment. Two consecutive negative NP/OP PCR tests, clearance, or resolved symptoms defined Cohort 3 recovery. V lost 3 bases, J lost 4 bases, and 12 bases lay in between. CDR1 and CDR2 from the germline V gene are MNHEY and SMNVEV (reference sequence). The CDR3 has 14 amino acids.

The clonotype originates from a man between 18 and 29 years old who had recovered from COVID-19. The genes are TRBV27 and TRBJ2-5; D might be TRBD2 (6 bases). The sequencing input was PBMCs or T cells enriched from blood (not recorded which). CDR3 residues: CASSFSRRAETQYF. CDR3 sequence (DNA): TGTGCCAGCAGTTTTAGCAGGAGGGCAGAGACCCAGTACTTC.